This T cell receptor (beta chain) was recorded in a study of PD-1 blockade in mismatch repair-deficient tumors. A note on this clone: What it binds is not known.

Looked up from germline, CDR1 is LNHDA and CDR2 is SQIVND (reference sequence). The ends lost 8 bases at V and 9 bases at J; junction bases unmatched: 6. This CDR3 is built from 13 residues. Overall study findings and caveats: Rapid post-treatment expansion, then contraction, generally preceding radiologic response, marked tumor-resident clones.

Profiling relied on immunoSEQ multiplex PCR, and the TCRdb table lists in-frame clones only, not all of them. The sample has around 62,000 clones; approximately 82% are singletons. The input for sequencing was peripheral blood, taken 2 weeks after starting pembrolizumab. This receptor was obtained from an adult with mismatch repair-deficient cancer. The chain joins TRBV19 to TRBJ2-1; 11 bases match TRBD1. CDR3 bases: TGTGCCAGTCGGGACAGGGGGGCCGGTGAGCAGTTCTTC. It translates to CASRDRGAGEQFF.